The rows below give T cell receptor beta chains drawn from one sample of a study of T cell repertoires in cytomegalovirus infection. MiXCR, applied by TCRdb to the reads, yields one record per CDR3 protein. Of 830,000 or so distinct CDR3 sequences listed, about 30% are singletons. Which antigens these TCRs recognize remains unknown. The sequencing used cultured CD8+ T cells from PBMCs, collected from culture after CMV antigen stimulation. Receptors were obtained from a human donor in good health (CMV status not recorded). Some clones in this sample may be carry-over from other donors' samples. The CDR3 runs from the conserved cysteine through the conserved F or W.

v_call	j_call	cdr3_aa
TRBV7-6	TRBJ2-1	CASSRKDGQNEQFF
TRBV20-1	TRBJ1-2	CSARDGLRGYTF
TRBV11-3	TRBJ1-2	CASSLPLANYGYTF
TRBV7-8	TRBJ2-3	CASSGAGSTDTQYF
TRBV27	TRBJ2-1	CASSLEDSGLFHEQFF
TRBV20-1	TRBJ2-1	CSARDLTRLSYNEQFF
TRBV7-9	TRBJ1-5	CASSLYEGGNQPQHF
TRBV7-2	TRBJ1-5	CASSRGDRYIPQPQHF
TRBV6-6	TRBJ1-2	CASSYLQGADGYTF
TRBV4-3	TRBJ1-1	CASSQAPGLSDEAFF
TRBV7-6	TRBJ1-3	CASSLDPSSGNTIYF
TRBV10-3	TRBJ2-7	CAIILPVGENSYEQYF
TRBV7-9	TRBJ2-1	CASSPRQGNEQFF
TRBV7-8	TRBJ2-4	CASSPRVAKNIQYF
TRBV24-1	TRBJ2-1	CATSDLTGQIYNEQFF
TRBV7-8	TRBJ1-2	CASSSRAPGRSYTF
TRBV6-2/TRBV6-3	TRBJ2-3	CASSVRGGNGADTQYF
TRBV7-9	TRBJ2-3	CASSSKGGDTQYF
TRBV3-1	TRBJ1-4	CASSQDRAGQKNEKLFF
TRBV7-9	TRBJ1-2	CASSLPGAHYGYTF
TRBV6-2/TRBV6-3	TRBJ2-7	CASSYSFEQYF
TRBV7-2	TRBJ1-2	CASNVTFRTGGNGCTF
TRBV6-5	TRBJ1-1	CASTRGSRGVNTEAFF
TRBV12-3/TRBV12-4	TRBJ2-5	CASSSSGLEKTQYF
TRBV6-2/TRBV6-3	TRBJ1-5	CASSYGRSSNQPQHF
TRBV13	TRBJ2-5	CASSLGQGMETQYF
TRBV12-3/TRBV12-4	TRBJ1-1	CASSFPGTGTEAFF
TRBV7-9	TRBJ1-1	CASSLVEGSNTEAFF
TRBV28	TRBJ1-2	CASSPNFRPKDRADYGYTF
TRBV6-5	TRBJ1-1	CASSYSRNTEAFF
TRBV6-2/TRBV6-3	TRBJ1-2	CASSYSSGGYGYTF
TRBV7-9	TRBJ1-1	CASSLVSQNTEAFF